The rows below give T cell receptor beta chains drawn from one sample of a study of blood T cell repertoires in COVID-19. Profiling relied on immunoSEQ multiplex PCR, and the TCRdb table lists in-frame clones only, not all of them. The sample lists about 250,000 clones; 85% to 90% were seen once. The sample comprised PBMCs or T cells enriched from blood (not recorded which). These receptors all stem from a man aged 35 to 55 who had recovered from COVID-19. The CDR3 runs from the conserved cysteine through the conserved F or W. The order of the fields is J gene, clone size, D gene, V gene, CDR3 protein, CDR3 DNA. A D gene is named only where the DNA matches it firmly. The size of a clone is reported for some rows only, either as once, few or many, or as a class for expanded clones.

>TRBJ1-5|NA|TRBD1|TRBV28
CASSSGQRNQPQHF
TGTGCCAGCAGCTCGGGACAGCGCAATCAGCCCCAGCATTTT
>TRBJ1-4|NA|TRBD1|TRBV6-5
CASRLGQGLGKLFF
TGTGCCAGCAGGCTGGGACAGGGACTTGGAAAACTGTTTTTT
>TRBJ1-1|once|NA|TRBV4-2
CASSQVVFQQGSHTEAFF
TGTGCCAGCAGCCAGGTCGTATTCCAACAGGGTTCCCACACTGAAGCTTTCTTT
>TRBJ2-4|NA|NA|TRBV10-3
CAISSPLAKNIQYF
TGTGCCATCAGCTCCCCCCTAGCCAAAAACATTCAGTACTTC
>TRBJ2-3|NA|NA|TRBV5-4
CASSRSSYPSTDTQYF
TGTGCCAGCAGCCGCTCTAGCTACCCTAGCACAGATACGCAGTATTTT
>TRBJ1-5|NA|NA|TRBV7-2
CASSSRLNQPQHF
TGTGCCAGCAGCTCGCGGCTAAATCAGCCCCAGCATTTT
>TRBJ2-7|NA|TRBD1|TRBV24-1
CATSGRERQGVGLYF
TGTGCCACCAGTGGAAGAGAGAGACAGGGGGTTGGTTTGTACTTC
>TRBJ1-2|NA|NA|TRBV19
CASSIAGRGTDGYTF
TGTGCCAGTAGTATCGCGGGGCGCGGAACCGATGGCTACACCTTC
>TRBJ1-2|NA|NA|TRBV24-1
CATSDMREIYGYTF
TGTGCCACCAGTGATATGAGGGAGATCTATGGCTACACCTTC
>TRBJ2-3|NA|TRBD2|TRBV11-2
CASSLRTSGSRVTDTQYF
TGTGCCAGCAGCCTAAGGACTAGCGGGAGCCGGGTGACAGATACGCAGTATTTT
>TRBJ2-7|NA|NA|TRBV19
CASSIQGNHEQYF
TGTGCCAGTAGTATACAGGGGAACCACGAGCAGTACTTC
>TRBJ2-2|NA|NA|TRBV12-3/TRBV12-4
CASRSTSAGELFF
TGTGCCAGCAGATCGACTAGTGCCGGGGAGCTGTTTTTT
>TRBJ2-3|NA|TRBD2|TRBV5-1
CATSVGTSGTDTQYF
TGCGCCACCTCGGTAGGGACTAGCGGCACAGATACGCAGTATTTT
>TRBJ1-4|NA|NA|TRBV7-2
CASSLGGRPAAEKLFF
TGTGCCAGCAGCTTAGGGGGCAGGCCGGCGGCGGAAAAACTGTTTTTT
>TRBJ1-6|NA|TRBD1|TRBV5-4
CASSTDRGPNSPLHF
TGTGCCAGCAGCACCGACAGGGGTCCTAATTCACCCCTCCACTTT
>TRBJ2-3|NA|NA|TRBV5-6
CASSLATGLESTDTQYF
TGTGCCAGCAGCTTGGCCACAGGGTTGGAATCCACAGATACGCAGTATTTT
>TRBJ2-1|NA|TRBD1|TRBV27
CASQTGGGLGEQFF
TGTGCCAGTCAGACAGGGGGCGGGTTGGGTGAGCAGTTCTTC
>TRBJ1-2|NA|NA|TRBV5-5
CASSLGPGRAPNYGYTF
TGTGCCAGCAGCTTAGGACCAGGGAGGGCGCCTAACTATGGCTACACCTTC
>TRBJ1-3|NA|NA|TRBV10-3
CAISVPGGGNTIYF
TGTGCCATCAGTGTCCCGGGGGGCGGAAACACCATATATTTT
>TRBJ2-7|NA|NA|TRBV12-3/TRBV12-4
CASSSAYEQYF
TGTGCCAGCAGTTCGGCCTACGAGCAGTACTTC
>TRBJ1-1|NA|NA|TRBV16
CASSQRGPEAFF
TGTGCCAGCAGCCAAAGGGGTCCTGAAGCTTTCTTT
>TRBJ1-6|NA|NA|TRBV7-9
CASSDWTANSPLHF
TGTGCCAGCAGCGACTGGACAGCCAATTCACCCCTCCACTTT
>TRBJ1-6|NA|NA|TRBV7-2
CASSLESVSPLHF
TGTGCCAGCAGCTTAGAGTCGGTTTCACCCCTCCACTTT
>TRBJ2-3|NA|TRBD2|TRBV7-2
CASSLVSGETQYF
TGTGCCAGCAGCTTAGTTAGCGGGGAGACGCAGTATTTT
>TRBJ1-2|NA|NA|TRBV19
CASSWGDSAGTGYTF
TGTGCCAGTAGTTGGGGGGACTCAGCCGGAACTGGCTACACCTTC
>TRBJ1-5|NA|NA|TRBV6-5
CASSYSSLISNQPQHF
TGTGCCAGCAGTTACTCGAGCTTAATAAGCAATCAGCCCCAGCATTTT
>TRBJ2-7|NA|NA|TRBV7-9
CASRSAFAQPDSPWDEQYF
TGTGCCAGCCGCTCTGCTTTCGCTCAGCCGGACAGCCCTTGGGACGAGCAGTACTTC
>TRBJ2-2|NA|TRBD1|TRBV7-2
CASSLGQGANGELFF
TGTGCCAGCAGCTTAGGACAGGGGGCTAACGGGGAGCTGTTTTTT
>TRBJ1-2|NA|NA|TRBV6-6
CASSRGARTLNYGYTF
TGTGCCAGCAGTCGAGGGGCGCGCACCTTAAACTATGGCTACACCTTC
>TRBJ1-5|NA|NA|TRBV7-2
CASSSGWDQPQHF
TGTGCCAGCAGCTCAGGCTGGGATCAGCCCCAGCATTTT
>TRBJ1-4|NA|NA|TRBV5-4
CASGRSTNEKLFF
TGTGCTTCTGGGAGGTCAACTAATGAAAAACTGTTTTTT
>TRBJ1-2|NA|TRBD1|TRBV6-5
CASSYRGPDGYTF
TGTGCCAGCAGTTACAGGGGGCCCGATGGCTACACCTTC
>TRBJ1-1|few|NA|TRBV29-1
CSVELDTRGFFF
TGCAGCGTTGAATTGGACACTAGGGGGTTTTTCTTT
>TRBJ2-5|NA|TRBD2|TRBV10-1
CASSVPGLGTQYF
TGCGCCAGCAGTGTTCCGGGACTAGGGACCCAGTACTTC
>TRBJ2-3|few|NA|TRBV5-6
CASSLALGGLDTDTQYF
TGTGCCAGCAGCTTGGCCTTGGGGGGTTTGGACACAGATACGCAGTATTTT
>TRBJ1-3|few|NA|TRBV5-6
CASATGSGNTIYF
TGTGCCAGCGCAACAGGGTCTGGAAACACCATATATTTT
>TRBJ2-3|NA|TRBD2|TRBV2
CAGKTSGPTDTQYF
TGTGCCGGGAAGACTAGCGGACCCACAGATACGCAGTATTTT
>TRBJ1-1|NA|TRBD1|TRBV4-2
CASSPADRVNTEAFF
TGTGCCAGCAGCCCGGCCGACAGGGTAAACACTGAAGCTTTCTTT
>TRBJ2-1|NA|TRBD1|TRBV13
CASSFLPLGQGVHNEQFF
TGTGCCAGCAGCTTCTTACCTCTAGGACAGGGAGTCCACAATGAGCAGTTCTTC
>TRBJ1-6|NA|NA|TRBV6-1
CASSELATPSNSPLHF
TGTGCCAGCAGTGAATTAGCGACACCCAGTAATTCACCCCTCCACTTT
>TRBJ2-7|NA|NA|TRBV4-1
CASSQTGTLTEQYF
TGCGCCAGCAGCCAAACCGGGACTCTGACCGAGCAGTACTTC
>TRBJ1-5|NA|TRBD1|TRBV6-2/TRBV6-3
CASSYSGGQGTPQYSNQPQHF
TGTGCCAGCAGTTACTCGGGTGGACAGGGGACTCCCCAGTATAGCAATCAGCCCCAGCATTTT
>TRBJ1-2|NA|TRBD1|TRBV4-1
CASSQGPMTGGDGYTF
TGCGCCAGCAGCCAGGGACCAATGACAGGGGGCGATGGCTACACCTTC
>TRBJ2-5|NA|TRBD2|TRBV2
CASLSGGVKETQYF
TGTGCCAGCCTTAGCGGGGGGGTAAAAGAGACCCAGTACTTC
>TRBJ1-5|NA|TRBD1|TRBV19
CASSMGQGSQPQHF
TGTGCCAGTAGTATGGGACAGGGAAGCCAGCCCCAGCATTTT
>TRBJ1-5|few|TRBD1|TRBV7-9
CASSLGQGAGQPQHF
TGTGCCAGCAGCTTAGGACAGGGGGCGGGGCAGCCCCAGCATTTT
>TRBJ1-6|NA|NA|TRBV19
CASSISGGLWNSPLHF
TGTGCCAGTAGTATATCCGGAGGATTGTGGAATTCACCCCTCCACTTT